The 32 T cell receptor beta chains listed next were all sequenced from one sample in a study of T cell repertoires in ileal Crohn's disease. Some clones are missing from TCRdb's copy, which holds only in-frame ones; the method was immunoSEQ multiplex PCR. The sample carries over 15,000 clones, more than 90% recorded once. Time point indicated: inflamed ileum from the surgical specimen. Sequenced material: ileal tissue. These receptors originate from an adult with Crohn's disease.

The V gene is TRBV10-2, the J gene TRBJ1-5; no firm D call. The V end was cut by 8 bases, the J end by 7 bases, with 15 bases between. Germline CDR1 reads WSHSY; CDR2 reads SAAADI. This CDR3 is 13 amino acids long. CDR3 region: CASSEGRSQPQHF. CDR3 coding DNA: TGCGCCAGCTCCGAGGGCAGGTCGCAGCCCCAGCATTTT.

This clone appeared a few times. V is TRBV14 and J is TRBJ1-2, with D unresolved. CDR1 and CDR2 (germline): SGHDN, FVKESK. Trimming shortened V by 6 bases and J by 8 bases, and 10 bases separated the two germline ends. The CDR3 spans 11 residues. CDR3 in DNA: TGTGCCAGCAGAGGTGCGGGGGGCTACACCTTC. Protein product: CASRGAGGYTF.

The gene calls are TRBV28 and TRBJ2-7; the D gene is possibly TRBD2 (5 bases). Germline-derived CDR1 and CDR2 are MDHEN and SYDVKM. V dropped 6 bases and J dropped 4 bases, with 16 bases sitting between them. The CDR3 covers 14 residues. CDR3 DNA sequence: TGTGCCAGCAGGACGGCGAGCGGCGGGTACGAGCAGTACTTC. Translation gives CASRTASGGYEQYF.

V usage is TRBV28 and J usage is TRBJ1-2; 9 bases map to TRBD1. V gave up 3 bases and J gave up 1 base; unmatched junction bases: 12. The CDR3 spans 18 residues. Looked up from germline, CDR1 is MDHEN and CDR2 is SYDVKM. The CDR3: CASSFLEQGAYGNYGYTF. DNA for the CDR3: TGTGCCAGCAGTTTCTTAGAACAGGGGGCGTACGGTAACTATGGCTACACCTTC.

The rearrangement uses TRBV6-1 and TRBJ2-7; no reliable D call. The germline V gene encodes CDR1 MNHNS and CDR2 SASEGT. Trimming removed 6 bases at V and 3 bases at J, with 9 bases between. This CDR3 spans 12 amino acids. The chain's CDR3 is CASRESVYEQYF. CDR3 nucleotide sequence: TGTGCCAGCAGGGAATCAGTCTACGAGCAGTACTTC.

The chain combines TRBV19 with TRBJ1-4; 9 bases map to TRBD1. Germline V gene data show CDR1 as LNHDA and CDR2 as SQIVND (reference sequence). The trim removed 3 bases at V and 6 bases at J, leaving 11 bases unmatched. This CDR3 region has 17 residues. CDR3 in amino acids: CASSIGTGFVRDEKLFF. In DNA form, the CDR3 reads TGTGCCAGTAGTATCGGGACAGGGTTCGTTCGGGATGAAAAACTGTTTTTT. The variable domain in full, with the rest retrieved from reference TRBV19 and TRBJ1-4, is DGGITQSPKYLFRKEGQNVTLSCEQNLNHDAMYWYRQDPGQGLRLIYYSQIVNDFQKGDIAEGYSVSREKKESFPLTVTSAQKNPTAFYLCASSIGTGFVRDEKLFFGSGTQLSVL.

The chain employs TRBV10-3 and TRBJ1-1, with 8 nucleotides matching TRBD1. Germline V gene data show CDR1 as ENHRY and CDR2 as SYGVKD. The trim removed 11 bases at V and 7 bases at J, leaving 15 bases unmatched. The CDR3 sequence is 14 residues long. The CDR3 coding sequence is TGTGCCTCATCAGGGGGCCCCCTGGGAAGTGAAGCTTTCTTT. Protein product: CASSGGPLGSEAFF.

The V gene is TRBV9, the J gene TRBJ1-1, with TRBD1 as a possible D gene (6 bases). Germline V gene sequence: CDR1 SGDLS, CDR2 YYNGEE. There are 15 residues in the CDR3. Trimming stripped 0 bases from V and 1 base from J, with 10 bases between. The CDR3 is CASSVAGGGNTEAFF. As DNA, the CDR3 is TGTGCCAGCAGCGTAGCGGGAGGGGGGAACACTGAAGCTTTCTTT.

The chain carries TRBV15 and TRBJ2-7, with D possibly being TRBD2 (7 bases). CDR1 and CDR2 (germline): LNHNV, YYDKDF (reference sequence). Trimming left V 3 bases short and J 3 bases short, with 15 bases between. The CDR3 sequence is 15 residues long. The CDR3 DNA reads TGTGCCACCAGCAGGACCCGAGGGGGGGGCTACGAGCAGTACTTC. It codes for CATSRTRGGGYEQYF.

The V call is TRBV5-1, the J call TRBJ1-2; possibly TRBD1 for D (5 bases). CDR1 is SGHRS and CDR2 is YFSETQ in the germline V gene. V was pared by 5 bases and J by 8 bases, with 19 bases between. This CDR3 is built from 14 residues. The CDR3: CASRAAGELVGYTF. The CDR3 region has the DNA TGCGCCAGCAGGGCGGCGGGGGAATTGGTCGGCTACACCTTC.

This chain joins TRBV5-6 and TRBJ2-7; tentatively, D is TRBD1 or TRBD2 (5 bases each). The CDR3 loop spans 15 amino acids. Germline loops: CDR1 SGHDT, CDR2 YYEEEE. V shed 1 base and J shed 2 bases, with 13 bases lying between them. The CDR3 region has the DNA TGTGCCAGCAGCTTGCACGGGACGGAGGCCTACGAGCAGTACTTC. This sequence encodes CASSLHGTEAYEQYF.

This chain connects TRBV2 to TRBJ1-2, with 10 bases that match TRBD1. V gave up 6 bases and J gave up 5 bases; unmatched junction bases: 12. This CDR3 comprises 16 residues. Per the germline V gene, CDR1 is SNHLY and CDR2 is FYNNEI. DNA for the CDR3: TGTGCCAGCAGGGGACAGGGGACCATCGCGGCTTATGGCTACACCTTC. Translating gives CASRGQGTIAAYGYTF. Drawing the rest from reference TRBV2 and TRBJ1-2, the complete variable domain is EPEVTQTPSHQVTQMGQEVILRCVPISNHLYFYWYRQILGQKVEFLVSFYNNEISEKSEIFDDQFSVERPDGSNFTLKIRSTKLEDSAMYFCASRGQGTIAAYGYTFGSGTRLTVV.

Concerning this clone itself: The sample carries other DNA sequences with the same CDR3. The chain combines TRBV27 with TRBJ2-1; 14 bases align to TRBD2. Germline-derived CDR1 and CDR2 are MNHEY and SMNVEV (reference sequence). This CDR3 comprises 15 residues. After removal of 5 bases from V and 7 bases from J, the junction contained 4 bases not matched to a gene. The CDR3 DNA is TGTGCCAGCAGTCGAGGACTAGCGGGGGGAAATGAGCAGTTCTTC. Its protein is CASSRGLAGGNEQFF.

This chain's CDR3 is CASSVVSGGPYNEQFF. CDR3 DNA sequence: TGTGCCAGCAGCGTAGTTAGCGGGGGGCCCTACAATGAGCAGTTCTTC. This sequence joins TRBV9 and TRBJ2-1; 10 bases match TRBD2. Germline V CDR1 and CDR2: SGDLS, YYNGEE. V shed 0 bases and J 2 bases; nucleotides not matched to a gene: 2. There are 16 residues in the CDR3.

CDR3 DNA sequence: TGTGCCAGCAGCGCGGGTCCAGAAAAACTGTTTTTT. This gives the protein CASSAGPEKLFF. The chain joins TRBV7-9 to TRBJ1-4, with D unresolved. The CDR3 spans 12 residues. CDR1 is SEHNR, CDR2 FQNEAQ, per germline (reference sequence). V was pared by 5 bases and J by 8 bases, with 9 bases between. Supplemented by reference TRBV7-9 and TRBJ1-4, the full variable domain reads DTGVSQNPRHKITKRGQNVTFRCDPISEHNRLYWYRQTLGQGPEFLTYFQNEAQLEKSRLLSDRFSAERPKGSFSTLEIQRTEQGDSAMYLCASSAGPEKLFFGSGTQLSVL.

Here the CDR3 reads CATSRAQGGAAFF. In DNA, the CDR3 is TGTGCCACCAGCAGAGCCCAAGGAGGGGCGGCTTTCTTT. This chain uses TRBV15 with TRBJ1-1; D is possibly TRBD1 (5 bases). The CDR3 spans 13 residues. V lost 1 base and J 11 bases, leaving 14 bases between the germline ends. Germline V lookup: CDR1 LNHNV, CDR2 YYDKDF (reference sequence). Full variable domain (rest looked up from reference TRBV15 and TRBJ1-1): DAMVIQNPRYQVTQFGKPVTLSCSQTLNHNVMYWYQQKSSQAPKLLFHYYDKDFNNEADTPDNFQSRRPNTSFCFLDIRSPGLGDTAMYLCATSRAQGGAAFFGQGTRLTVV.

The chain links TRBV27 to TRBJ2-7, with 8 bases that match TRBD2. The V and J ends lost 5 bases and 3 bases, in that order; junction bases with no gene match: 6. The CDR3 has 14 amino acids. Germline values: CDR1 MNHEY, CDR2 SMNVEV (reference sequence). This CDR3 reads CASSNRLALYEQYF. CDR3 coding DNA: TGTGCCAGCAGTAATCGACTAGCGCTCTACGAGCAGTACTTC.

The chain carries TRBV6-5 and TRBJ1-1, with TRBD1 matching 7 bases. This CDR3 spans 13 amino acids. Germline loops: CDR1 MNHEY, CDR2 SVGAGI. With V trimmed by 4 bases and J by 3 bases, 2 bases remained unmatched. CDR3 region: CASSFQGDTEAFF. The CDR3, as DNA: TGTGCCAGCAGTTTCCAGGGGGACACTGAAGCTTTCTTT.

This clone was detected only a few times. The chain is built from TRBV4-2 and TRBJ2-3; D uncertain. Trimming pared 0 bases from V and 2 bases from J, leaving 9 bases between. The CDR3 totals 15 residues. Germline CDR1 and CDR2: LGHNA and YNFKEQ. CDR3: CASSQEQTLTDTQYF. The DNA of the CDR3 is TGTGCCAGCAGCCAAGAACAAACGCTCACAGATACGCAGTATTTT.

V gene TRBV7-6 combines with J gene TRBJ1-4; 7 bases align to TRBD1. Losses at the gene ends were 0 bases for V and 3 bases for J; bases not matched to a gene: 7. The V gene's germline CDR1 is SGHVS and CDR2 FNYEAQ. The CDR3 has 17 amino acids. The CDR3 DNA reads TGTGCCAGCAGCTTAGCAGTAAGGGGGCTGGCTAATGAAAAACTGTTTTTT. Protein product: CASSLAVRGLANEKLFF.

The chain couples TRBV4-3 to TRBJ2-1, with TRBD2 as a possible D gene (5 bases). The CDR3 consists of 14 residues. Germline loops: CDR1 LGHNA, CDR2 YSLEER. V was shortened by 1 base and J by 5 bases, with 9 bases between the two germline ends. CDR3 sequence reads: CASSQGYGDNEQFF. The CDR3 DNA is TGCGCCAGCAGCCAAGGGTACGGGGACAATGAGCAGTTCTTC.

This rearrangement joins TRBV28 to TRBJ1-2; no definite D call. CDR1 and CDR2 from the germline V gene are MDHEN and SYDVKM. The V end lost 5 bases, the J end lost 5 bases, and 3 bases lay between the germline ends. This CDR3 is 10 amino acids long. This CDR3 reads CASSRYGYTF. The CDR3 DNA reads TGTGCCAGCAGTAGGTATGGCTACACCTTC.

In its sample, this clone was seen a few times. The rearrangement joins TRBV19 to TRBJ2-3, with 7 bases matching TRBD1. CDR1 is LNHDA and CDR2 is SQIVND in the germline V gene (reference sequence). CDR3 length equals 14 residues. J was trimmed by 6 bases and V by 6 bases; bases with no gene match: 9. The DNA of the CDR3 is TGTGCCAGTAGGCCGACAGGGAGACGGGATACGCAGTATTTT. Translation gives CASRPTGRRDTQYF.

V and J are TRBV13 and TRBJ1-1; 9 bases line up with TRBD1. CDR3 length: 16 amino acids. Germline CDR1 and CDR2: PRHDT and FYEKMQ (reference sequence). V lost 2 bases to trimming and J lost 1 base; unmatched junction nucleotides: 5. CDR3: CASSLSPGQGNTEAFF. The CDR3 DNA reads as TGTGCCAGCAGCTTATCTCCGGGACAGGGGAACACTGAAGCTTTCTTT.

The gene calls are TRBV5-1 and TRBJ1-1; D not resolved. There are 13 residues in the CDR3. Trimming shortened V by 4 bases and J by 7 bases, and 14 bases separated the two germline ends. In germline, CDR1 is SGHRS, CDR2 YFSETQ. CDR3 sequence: CASSLLDEGEAFF. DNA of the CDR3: TGCGCCAGCAGCCTACTGGACGAAGGTGAAGCTTTCTTT.

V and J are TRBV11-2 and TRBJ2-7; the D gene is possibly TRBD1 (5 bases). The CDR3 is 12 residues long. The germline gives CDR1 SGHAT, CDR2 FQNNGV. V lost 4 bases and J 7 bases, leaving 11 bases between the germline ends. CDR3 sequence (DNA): TGTGCCAGCAGCTCCCAGGGATGGGAGCAGTACTTC. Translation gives CASSSQGWEQYF.

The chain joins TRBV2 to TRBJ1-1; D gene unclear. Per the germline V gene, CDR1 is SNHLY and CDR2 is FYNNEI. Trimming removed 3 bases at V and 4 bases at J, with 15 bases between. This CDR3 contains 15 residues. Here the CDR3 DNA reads TGTGCCAGCAGTGAGGAAGCCGGCGCCACCACTGAAGCTTTCTTT. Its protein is CASSEEAGATTEAFF. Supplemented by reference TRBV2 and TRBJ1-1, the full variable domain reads EPEVTQTPSHQVTQMGQEVILRCVPISNHLYFYWYRQILGQKVEFLVSFYNNEISEKSEIFDDQFSVERPDGSNFTLKIRSTKLEDSAMYFCASSEEAGATTEAFFGQGTRLTVV.

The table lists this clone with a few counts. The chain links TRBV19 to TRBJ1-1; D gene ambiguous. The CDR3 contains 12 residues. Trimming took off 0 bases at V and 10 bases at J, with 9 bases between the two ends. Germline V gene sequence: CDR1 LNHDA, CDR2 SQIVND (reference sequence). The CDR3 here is CASSIDRAGAFF. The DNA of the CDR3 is TGTGCCAGTAGTATAGATCGGGCCGGAGCTTTCTTT.

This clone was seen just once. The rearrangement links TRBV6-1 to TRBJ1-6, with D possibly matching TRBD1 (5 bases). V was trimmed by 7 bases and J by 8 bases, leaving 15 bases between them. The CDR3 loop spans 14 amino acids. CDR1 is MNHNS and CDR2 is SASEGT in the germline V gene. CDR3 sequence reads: CASIPGIKDSPLHF. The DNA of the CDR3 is TGTGCCAGCATTCCAGGGATTAAAGATTCACCCCTCCACTTT.

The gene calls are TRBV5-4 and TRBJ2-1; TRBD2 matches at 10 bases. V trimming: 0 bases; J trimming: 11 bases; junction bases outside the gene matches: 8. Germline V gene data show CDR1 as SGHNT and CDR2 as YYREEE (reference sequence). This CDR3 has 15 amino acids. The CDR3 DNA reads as TGTGCCAGCAGCTTGGGCCCAGCGGGGGGGCCTCAGCAGTTCTTC. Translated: CASSLGPAGGPQQFF.

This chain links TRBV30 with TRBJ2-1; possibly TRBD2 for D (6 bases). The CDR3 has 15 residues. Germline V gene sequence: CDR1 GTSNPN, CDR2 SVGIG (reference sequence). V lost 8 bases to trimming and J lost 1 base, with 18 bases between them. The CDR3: CALSLGGVSYNEQFF. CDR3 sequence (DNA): TGTGCCCTTAGTTTAGGCGGGGTATCCTACAATGAGCAGTTCTTC.

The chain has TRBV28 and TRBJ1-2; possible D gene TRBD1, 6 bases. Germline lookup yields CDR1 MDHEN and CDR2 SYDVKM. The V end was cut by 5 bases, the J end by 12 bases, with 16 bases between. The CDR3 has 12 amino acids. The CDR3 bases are TGTGCCAGCAGTATACAGGGTTTTAGGAACACCTTC. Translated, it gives CASSIQGFRNTF.